Shown below are 13 T cell receptor beta chains from a single sample sequenced in a study of cytomegalovirus exposure and HLA in healthy donors. Both 60 Vbeta primers and 13 Jbeta primers went into the PCR. TCRdb's copy holds only in-frame clones and misses some; the assay was immunoSEQ multiplex PCR. The sample shows more than 85,000 clones, roughly 69% of them seen only once. What was sequenced was PBMCs. The receptors shown here come from a woman in her 70s in good health and CMV-seropositive.

The chain carries TRBV30 and TRBJ1-6; D may be TRBD1 (5 bases). The length of the CDR3 is 14 residues. V was trimmed by 2 bases and J by 6 bases, leaving 11 bases between them. Germline V gene lookup returns CDR1 GTSNPN and CDR2 SVGIG (reference sequence). The CDR3 bases are TGTGCCTGGAGTCTGGCAGGGTCTAATTCACCCCTCCACTTT. As protein: CAWSLAGSNSPLHF.

This clone was recorded a few times. CDR3 sequence (DNA): TGCGCCAGCAGCTTGGCCATGGACAGCACTGAAGCTTTCTTT. Translation: CASSLAMDSTEAFF. The V and J genes are TRBV5-1 and TRBJ1-1; D is perhaps TRBD1 (6 bases). Germline CDR1 is SGHRS and CDR2 is YFSETQ. The V end lost 0 bases, the J end lost 4 bases, and 10 bases lay between the germline ends. The CDR3 consists of 14 residues.

In its sample, this clone was seen a few times. This rearrangement joins TRBV6-5 to TRBJ1-5, with D tentatively TRBD1 (6 bases). Trimming left V 7 bases short and J 3 bases short, with 16 bases between. CDR1 MNHEY and CDR2 SVGAGI come from the germline V gene. CDR3 length: 15 residues. CDR3 DNA: TGTGCCAGCACCTCTGACAGGTACTACAATCAGCCCCAGCATTTT. Its protein is CASTSDRYYNQPQHF.

This chain joins TRBV10-1 and TRBJ2-3, with 10 bases identical to TRBD2. Germline CDR1 WNHNN, CDR2 SYGVQD (reference sequence). There are 15 residues in the CDR3. V dropped 4 bases and J dropped 1; count of bases not matched to a gene: 2. The CDR3 spells CASSAGTSGTDTQYF. The CDR3, as DNA: TGCGCCAGCAGTGCCGGGACTAGCGGCACAGATACGCAGTATTTT.

The rearrangement uses TRBV2 and TRBJ1-2, with TRBD1 matching 10 bases. The CDR3 totals 13 residues. V shed 8 bases and J 6 bases; nucleotides not matched to a gene: 6. Germline V gene data show CDR1 as SNHLY and CDR2 as FYNNEI. The chain's CDR3 is CASGDRGYNGYTF. CDR3 nucleotide sequence: TGTGCCAGCGGGGACAGGGGATATAATGGCTACACCTTC.

The chain has TRBV5-6 and TRBJ2-1; 9 positions match TRBD2. The CDR3 covers 17 residues. CDR1 SGHDT and CDR2 YYEEEE come from the germline V gene. The junction had 6 bases not matched to a gene; V was cut back by 0 bases and J by 2 bases. CDR3 coding DNA: TGTGCCAGCAGCTTGGTGGCGGGGGGGCCCACCTACAATGAGCAGTTCTTC. Translated: CASSLVAGGPTYNEQFF.

This sequence joins TRBV4-1 and TRBJ1-4; the match to TRBD1 covers 11 bases. V lost 4 bases, J lost 8 bases, and 6 bases stayed unmatched. The length of the CDR3 is 15 residues. CDR1 and CDR2 (germline): MGHRA, YSYEKL. The CDR3 here is CASSLPGTGGEKLFF. The CDR3 DNA reads as TGCGCCAGCAGCCTCCCCGGGACAGGGGGGGAAAAACTGTTTTTT.

The chain joins TRBV19 to TRBJ1-1; D unclear. V lost 4 bases to trimming and J lost 6 bases, with 27 bases between them. Germline CDR1 is LNHDA and CDR2 is SQIVND (reference sequence). This CDR3 has 18 residues. The CDR3 sequence: CASSSQWAGGPSDAEAFF. CDR3 coding DNA: TGTGCCAGTAGTAGCCAGTGGGCCGGAGGCCCCTCCGACGCTGAAGCTTTCTTT.

The chain combines TRBV10-3 with TRBJ1-1, with D possibly being TRBD1 (5 bases). Germline V CDR1 and CDR2: ENHRY, SYGVKD. The CDR3 length is 14 residues. Trimming cost V 4 bases and J 3 bases, with 12 bases left between them. CDR3 loop: CAISVGGLDTEAFF. The CDR3 nucleotides read TGTGCCATCAGTGTCGGGGGTCTCGACACTGAAGCTTTCTTT.

A few counts support this clone. The chain combines TRBV7-9 with TRBJ2-7; D is uncertain. Germline CDR1 reads SEHNR; CDR2 reads FQNEAQ (reference sequence). V was shortened by 0 bases and J by 7 bases, with 10 bases between the two germline ends. This CDR3 is built from 13 residues. CDR3 sequence (DNA): TGTGCCAGCAGCTTAGCGGGCGTAAGGGAGCAGTACTTC. Encoded protein: CASSLAGVREQYF. Full variable domain (missing parts from reference TRBV7-9 and TRBJ2-7): DTGVSQNPRHKITKRGQNVTFRCDPISEHNRLYWYRQTLGQGPEFLTYFQNEAQLEKSRLLSDRFSAERPKGSFSTLEIQRTEQGDSAMYLCASSLAGVREQYFGPGTRLTVT.

The CDR3 sequence: CSPNPRWGLSYNSPLHF. CDR3 nucleotides: TGCAGTCCTAACCCTCGATGGGGGCTTTCCTATAATTCACCCCTCCACTTT. V gene TRBV29-1 combines with J gene TRBJ1-6; tentative D call: TRBD1 (6 bases). The germline gives CDR1 SQVTM, CDR2 ANQGSEA. The CDR3 is 17 amino acids.

This chain joins TRBV5-1 and TRBJ2-1; TRBD2 matches at 12 bases. V lost 7 bases and J lost 10; bases outside the gene matches: 12. The CDR3 consists of 15 residues. Germline loops: CDR1 SGHRS, CDR2 YFSETQ. For the CDR3, the DNA is TGCGCCAGCGCTTATACTAGCGGGGGGATAGGGGAGCAGTTCTTC. Its translation is CASAYTSGGIGEQFF.

The chain couples TRBV7-2 to TRBJ1-5; TRBD1 matches at 9 bases. The CDR3 runs 15 residues. Trimming cost V 5 bases and J 5 bases; bases outside gene matches: 7. Per germline, CDR1 SGHTA and CDR2 FQGNSA. CDR3 sequence (DNA): TGTGCCAGCAGCGTGGGGGGGACAGGGTATCAGCCCCAGCATTTT. Translating gives CASSVGGTGYQPQHF.